This T cell receptor (beta chain) was sequenced during a study of tumor-infiltrating lymphocytes in localized non-small cell lung cancer. Overall study: Patients included smokers and never-smokers with various histologies, some sampled after neoadjuvant chemotherapy.

V was clipped by 4 bases and J by 2 bases, with 17 bases between them. The CDR3 is 16 amino acids. Germline V gene lookup returns CDR1 LNHDA and CDR2 SQIVND (reference sequence). Method: immunoSEQ multiplex PCR; TCRdb's copy keeps in-frame clones and lacks some. Of around 6,500 clones in the sample, 74% were seen once. The clonotype comes from a human donor with non-small cell lung cancer. J is TRBJ1-2 and V is TRBV19; tentative D call: TRBD1 (6 bases). Sample: uninvolved lung tissue not adjacent to the tumor. In DNA form, the CDR3 reads TGTGCCAGTAGTACCCTTACCCGGACAGAAAACTATGGCTACACCTTC. It encodes CASSTLTRTENYGYTF.